This TCR beta chain originates from a study of blood T cell repertoires in COVID-19. Background on the study: There were acute and convalescent COVID-19 samples, and they came from the United States, Italy and Spain. Sources were T cells, B-cell-depleted T cells, or PBMCs; the material itself was cDNA or gDNA.

Authors' data handling: How many nucleated cells were present was estimated from reference gene primer amplification. TCRdb's table, derived via immunoSEQ multiplex PCR, lists solely in-frame clones and lacks some. V, J and clone size are taken as reported in that table, and D and trimming were inferred from the DNA itself. The sample has 97,000 or so clones, approximately 84% seen once. Trimming left V 5 bases short and J 5 bases short, with 21 bases between. CDR1 and CDR2 (germline): SGHTA, FQGTGA. This CDR3 spans 17 amino acids. The receptor's source is a man aged 35 to 55 with active or convalescent COVID-19. The sample was peripheral blood. This sequence joins TRBV7-3 and TRBJ2-2; tentative D call: TRBD2 (5 bases). Written as DNA, the CDR3 is TGTGCCAGCAGCCCATCGGGAAAATCGGCCGAGACCGGGGAGCTGTTTTTT. Protein product: CASSPSGKSAETGELFF.